This T cell receptor (beta chain) was sequenced during a study of persistence of HIV-infected CD4 T cells (dated by TCRdb to the early 2020s). Regarding the research as a whole: The median time participants had been on suppressive ART was about eight years. Peripheral blood samples of up to about 200 mL were obtained at multiple time points, with the exception of two participants, for whom leukapheresis was performed at a single time point. Anti-CD3/anti-CD28 stimulation activated a higher proportion of cells, with a lower memory fraction, than antigen stimulation. The study isolated CMV- and HIV-1 Gag-responding CD4+ T cells from ART-treated individuals to examine antigen-driven clonal expansion of HIV-1-infected cells. The clonality of all cells in each sorted population was assessed by TCRbeta sequencing, whereas the clonality of infected cells was assessed by proviral sequencing. The TCR cluster analysis across participants included under ten participants for CMV and roughly seven participants for Gag. Broader findings and caveats from the paper: TCRbeta richness in CMV- and Gag-responding cells was significantly lower than in anti-CD3/anti-CD28-responding cells; CMV-responding cells had higher oligoclonality than CD3/CD28-stimulated and Gag-responding cells. Within the same sorted populations, how oligoclonal the TCRs were correlated with how oligoclonal the proviruses were. Antigen-responding cells were enriched for degenerate expanded CDR3beta sequences, which suggests convergent selection of CD4+ responses to CMV and Gag. Only a small number of individuals took part in the study, and the range of antigens tested was limited. Restriction of bulk TCR analyses to the rare CMV-responding cells that actually carried HIV-1 proviruses was not possible.

With respect to this clone: No antigen is known for it. No quality values exist for individual bases; no much larger clone is one base distant.

Reading the label with the study, this specimen's treatment or condition is: suppressive antiretroviral therapy. As a nonspecific positive control representing the CD4+ T cell repertoire, the cells were stimulated with anti-CD3/anti-CD28 magnetic beads. Sorting of responding CD4+ T cells was based on upregulation of both CD40 ligand and CD69. HIV-1-infected adults in whom suppressive ART had been started during chronic infection were enrolled as participants. Participants had undetectable plasma HIV-1 RNA below 50 copies/mL for at least 4 years. To be included, a participant needed positive CMV serology and a CD4+ T cell count above 400 cells/uL. Before stimulation, PBMCs were isolated using density centrifugation and then depleted of CD8+ T cells. For 15 to 20 hours, the CD8-depleted PBMCs were stimulated with anti-CD28/CD49d costimulation, a CD40-blocking antibody, and enfuvirtide to prevent new infections. Sorting was done on either a Beckman Coulter MoFlo Legacy or an XDP sorter, and propidium iodide was used to exclude dead cells. Genomic DNA was extracted with the QIAamp DNA Mini Kit for samples above one million cells, otherwise with the Quick-DNA Microprep Kit.

The immunoSEQ hsTCRB assay version 4 in survey mode was used to sequence TCRbeta repertoires from genomic DNA. Genomic DNA was diluted to roughly 9.3 ng/uL, and up to roughly 1 ug per sample was used for TCRbeta sequencing. The original methods were these. ImmunoSeq Analyzer 3.0 was used for analysis of TCRbeta data, and diversity was computed on productive nucleotide rearrangements. Using the Immunarch R package, lower-bound TCR diversity was estimated with the improved Chao index and clonality was estimated with the Gini coefficient. Nucleotide rearrangements that differed but encoded the same CDR3beta amino acid sequence were counted as separate clonotypes. TCRbeta sequences significantly enriched in antigen-responding cells relative to anti-CD3/anti-CD28-activated cells were identified by differential abundance analysis. TCRs were clustered by predicted peptide-MHC specificity with GLIPH2, both within individual participants and across merged participant data sets. TCRdb carries this immuneACCESS record with in-frame sequences only. Its versions omit some clonotypes, under half of them owing to an unresolved V gene in the studies checked, with the rest unexplained. That table is the source of V, J and clone size, and D and trimming were worked out from the DNA. This sample has 45,000 or so clones in its table, and 88% of those were observed once. The top ten clones comprise approximately 0.5% of the sample.

This receptor was obtained from an adult woman with HIV who was CMV-seropositive. This sample comprised CD4+ T cells sorted from PBMCs after roughly 18-hour stimulation, obtained from a patient who received antiretroviral therapy. In light of the paper, this sample's cell subset or site label describes: CD40L+CD69+ CD4 T cells responding to anti-CD3/anti-CD28 beads, representing the overall repertoire.

Here is the DNA: TGTGCCAGCAGTGAAGGAGCGGGGTTTAGTGGAAACATTCAGTACTTC. The encoded protein is CASSEGAGFSGNIQYF. The receptor chain draws on TRBV25-1 and TRBJ2-4, with TRBD2 identical over 7 junction bases. Per the germline V gene, MGHDK is the CDR1 and SYGVNS is the CDR2. Here V drops 2 bases and J drops 6 bases, and the junction holds 10 bases not matched to any gene. From the cysteine up to the phenylalanine, the CDR3 has a length of 16 residues. CDR3 DNA only is kept here, 48 bases in frame from base 1.